This TCR beta chain is drawn from a study of blood T cell repertoires in COVID-19. Libraries were prepared by immunoSEQ multiplex PCR; TCRdb keeps only in-frame clonotypes and omits some of them. The repertoire holds around 94,000 clones, with 75% to 90% as singletons. Seattle participants joined during active infection and were tracked over time. Germline V gene data show CDR1 as ENHRY and CDR2 as SYGVKD. The V and J ends lost 6 bases and 5 bases, in that order; junction bases with no gene match: 8. The CDR3 has 15 residues. The sequence was collected from a woman aged 50 to 60 with COVID-19, enrolled during active disease. The chain employs TRBV10-3 and TRBJ2-5; 11 nucleotides agree with TRBD1. Input material: peripheral blood. CDR3 sequence: CAIRPGTGGQETQYF. The CDR3 nucleotides are TGTGCCATCAGGCCTGGGACAGGGGGACAGGAGACCCAGTACTTC.